The 16 T cell receptor beta chains below all came from one sample that was sequenced in a study of low-dose radiotherapy and immunotherapy resistance in tumors. Primers used for first-strand cDNA, a TRAV- and TRBV-specific set, covered both alpha and beta chains. The authors amplified TCRs for about 20 PCR cycles with a constant-region primer and a V-primer adapter. MiXCR, applied by TCRdb to the reads, yields one record per CDR3 protein. This sample has 64,000 or so distinct CDR3 sequences, with around 30% found just once. The time point: before trial treatment. The specimen was PBMCs, collected before treatment. These receptors came from a female donor with ovarian cancer.

With respect to this clonotype: A read error likely explains this, since a far larger clone differs by one base. The chain carries TRBV1 and TRBJ2-2. TRBV1 is flagged as a pseudogene. There are 13 residues in the CDR3. Here the CDR3 DNA reads TGCACCAGCAGCCAAGTACGGGTAGGGGAGCTGTTTTTT. Its translation is CTSSQVRVGELFF.

This clonotype was found many times. The gene calls are TRBV7-6 and TRBJ2-1; no clear D. CDR3 size: 13 residues. The V end was cut by 4 bases, the J end by 10 bases, with 14 bases between. Germline V gene sequence: CDR1 SGHVS, CDR2 FNYEAQ. The CDR3 protein is CASSSQIAAEQFF. For the CDR3, the DNA is TGTGCCAGCAGCTCCCAAATCGCAGCCGAGCAGTTCTTC.

A note on this clonotype: A far larger clone is one base from this, pointing to a likely read error. The chain couples TRBV27 to TRBJ2-7, with 8 bases aligning to TRBD2. The CDR3 runs to 15 residues. Germline V gene lookup returns CDR1 MNHEY and CDR2 SMNVEV (reference sequence). The CDR3 reads CATSDRSSGREQQYF. CDR3 DNA sequence: TGTGCCACCAGTGATCGGTCCAGCGGGAGAGAGCAGCAGTACTTC.

This clonotype showed up many times. This sequence joins TRBV7-8 and TRBJ2-4; the D gene could be TRBD1 or TRBD2 (5 bases each). The CDR3 sequence is 16 residues long. Trimming shortened V by 4 bases and J by 0 bases, and 13 bases separated the two germline ends. The germline V gene has CDR1 SGHVS and CDR2 FQNEAQ. CDR3 bases: TGTGCCAGCAGCTCCGGGGCAGACTTAGCCAAAAACATTCAGTACTTC. Translating gives CASSSGADLAKNIQYF.

V usage is TRBV5-1 and J usage is TRBJ2-2; D gene ambiguous. Trimming removed 0 bases at V and 0 bases at J, with 6 bases between. Germline assignment: CDR1 SGHRS and CDR2 YFSETQ. The CDR3 is made up of 15 amino acids. The CDR3 protein is CASSLGNANTGELFF. The CDR3 DNA reads as TGCGCCAGCAGCTTGGGTAACGCGAACACCGGGGAGCTGTTTTTT.

This clonotype was detected many times. V and J are TRBV7-6 and TRBJ2-3, with no clear D. This CDR3 region has 15 residues. V was clipped by 3 bases and J by 0 bases, with 10 bases between them. In germline, CDR1 is SGHVS, CDR2 FNYEAQ. CDR3: CASSLADVSTDTQYF. The CDR3 DNA reads TGTGCCAGCAGCTTGGCGGATGTTAGCACAGATACGCAGTATTTT.

This clonotype was counted at least ten times. This chain connects TRBV7-8 to TRBJ1-1, with 12 bases fitting TRBD1. Per germline, CDR1 SGHVS and CDR2 FQNEAQ. V gave up 6 bases and J gave up 1 base; unmatched junction bases: 9. The CDR3 is made up of 17 amino acids. DNA of the CDR3: TGTGCCAGCAGGACGGGACAGGGGGCTCCTCCGAACACTGAAGCTTTCTTT. Protein sequence: CASRTGQGAPPNTEAFF.

This clonotype was found a few times. The chain joins TRBV2 to TRBJ2-3; 14 bases map to TRBD2. This CDR3 is 17 amino acids long. Germline trimming cut 3 bases from V and 4 bases from J; bases unmatched to any gene: 6. Germline values: CDR1 SNHLY, CDR2 FYNNEI. The CDR3 reads CASSDPLGLAGADTQYF. The CDR3, as DNA: TGTGCCAGCAGTGATCCACTGGGACTAGCGGGAGCAGATACGCAGTATTTT.

This clonotype was observed at least ten times. The CDR3 sequence: CASSPIWEWGASNYEQYF. CDR3 bases: TGTGCCAGCAGCCCTATTTGGGAGTGGGGGGCCTCAAACTACGAGCAGTACTTC. The chain has TRBV7-9 and TRBJ2-7; D might be TRBD1 or TRBD2, each matching 6 bases. Germline V lookup: CDR1 SEHNR, CDR2 FQNEAQ (reference sequence). Trimming pared 5 bases from V and 3 bases from J, leaving 26 bases between. The CDR3 runs 18 residues.

The chain recombines TRBV11-1 with TRBJ1-1; tentatively, D is TRBD1 (5 bases). Deletions cut 3 bases from V and 1 base from J, with 9 bases between. The length of the CDR3 is 14 residues. Germline V CDR1 and CDR2: SGHAT, FQDESV (reference sequence). CDR3 DNA sequence: TGTGCCAGCAGCTTTCCCGGGACGAACACTGAAGCTTTCTTT. As protein: CASSFPGTNTEAFF.

The chain couples TRBV7-2 to TRBJ1-5; 9 bases line up with TRBD1. The trim removed 5 bases at V and 7 bases at J, leaving 9 bases unmatched. From germline, CDR1 is SGHTA and CDR2 FQGNSA. The CDR3 length is 15 residues. CDR3 DNA sequence: TGTGCCAGCAGCACCGGGACAGGGAGGGACCAGCCCCAGCATTTT. Protein sequence: CASSTGTGRDQPQHF.

Ten or more counts support this clonotype. The chain employs TRBV7-2 and TRBJ1-2; perhaps TRBD1 as D (5 bases). Germline V lookup: CDR1 SGHTA, CDR2 FQGNSA. CDR3 length equals 15 residues. Trimming took off 3 bases at V and 2 bases at J, with 13 bases between the two ends. The CDR3 nucleotides are TGTGCCAGCAGCTTTTCCCGGGACCGAAACTATGGCTACACCTTC. It specifies CASSFSRDRNYGYTF.

In its sample, this clonotype was seen many times. The rearrangement links TRBV20-1 to TRBJ2-1; D is uncertain. Per the germline V gene, CDR1 is DFQATT and CDR2 is SNEGSKA (reference sequence). V was shortened by 3 bases and J by 0 bases, with 9 bases between the two germline ends. The CDR3 covers 14 residues. CDR3 nucleotides: TGCAGTGCTAGCGACGTAAGCTCCTACAATGAGCAGTTCTTC. Translation: CSASDVSSYNEQFF.

V and J are TRBV5-1 and TRBJ2-2, with TRBD1 identical over 7 bases. J gave up 5 bases and V 7 bases, and 8 bases lay outside the gene matches. Germline assignment: CDR1 SGHRS and CDR2 YFSETQ. CDR3 size: 14 residues. The CDR3 DNA sequence: TGCGCCAGCGGAACGACAGGGAGTACCGGGGAGCTGTTTTTT. It specifies CASGTTGSTGELFF. The whole variable domain, filled in from reference TRBV5-1 and TRBJ2-2, reads KAGVTQTPRYLIKTRGQQVTLSCSPISGHRSVSWYQQTPGQGLQFLFEYFSETQRNKGNFPGRFSGRQFSNSRSEMNVSTLELGDSALYLCASGTTGSTGELFFGEGSRLTVL.

This clonotype has ten or more counts. The chain combines TRBV28 with TRBJ2-3; 8 nucleotides agree with TRBD2. Germline CDR1 is MDHEN and CDR2 is SYDVKM. The length of the CDR3 is 17 residues. Trimming removed 3 bases from V and 2 bases from J; junction bases left unmatched: 10. In nucleotides, the CDR3 is TGTGCCAGCAGTTTCCTTCGGACGGGGGGGCCCACAGATACGCAGTATTTT. It specifies CASSFLRTGGPTDTQYF.

This clonotype showed up just a few times. A far larger clone is one base from this, pointing to a likely read error. The chain carries TRBV7-9 and TRBJ2-1, with 8 positions matching TRBD1. The CDR3 covers 15 residues. V gave up 5 bases and J gave up 10 bases; unmatched junction bases: 13. Germline-derived CDR1 and CDR2 are SEHNR and FQNEAQ (reference sequence). CDR3 sequence: CASSPRDRSSYEQFF. DNA of the CDR3: TGTGCCAGCAGCCCCCGGGACAGGAGCTCCTACGAGCAGTTCTTC.